One TCR beta chain is described in this entry. Its antigen has not been determined. No base quality values were provided; no much bigger clone lies one nucleotide off. CDR1 and CDR2 are read off the germline V gene as SGDLS and YYNGEE. V and J are trimmed by 4 bases and 4 bases, and the gene matches miss 11 bases of the junction. The CDR3 contains 16 residues, cysteine and phenylalanine counted. Of all the DNA, just the CDR3 is kept, 48 bases in frame from base 1. Patients with a history of autoimmune disease or receiving systemic immunosuppression were excluded from the trial. Peripheral blood for TCR sequencing was collected from all dose cohorts at baseline, on cycle 4 day 1, and on cycle 7 day 1. The samples were taken from a phase I, first-in-human, multicenter, open-label dose-escalation trial of ivuxolimab. Adults with locally advanced or metastatic melanoma, renal cell carcinoma, hepatocellular carcinoma or head and neck squamous cell carcinoma were enrolled in the trial. Before TCR sequencing, CD4+ T cells and CD8+ T cells from peripheral blood were sorted into separate populations.

The data were obtained in a study of OX40 agonist ivuxolimab in advanced cancers. Context from the whole study: Ivuxolimab was a fully human IgG2 agonistic monoclonal antibody targeting the costimulatory receptor OX40 (CD134). Intravenous ivuxolimab was administered to patients every 2 weeks at six dose levels: 0.01, 0.1, 0.3, 1.5, 3 and 10 mg/kg. In the dose-escalation cohort, 82.7% of patients were male, and the mean age was around 60 years, with a range of 23 to 79. The purpose of peripheral TCRbeta sequencing was to test whether ivuxolimab changed TCR sequence diversity and led to clonal T-cell expansion. Partial responses occurred in three dose-escalation patients, of whom one had hepatocellular carcinoma and two had cutaneous melanoma. The monotherapy dose-escalation portion (N ≈ 57 patients) of the phase I ivuxolimab trial is reported in the paper. Of the approximately 54 patients in dose escalation, 19 had hepatocellular carcinoma, approximately 15 had melanoma, 9 had renal cell carcinoma and 9 had head and neck cancer. Prior anti-PD-1, anti-PD-L1 or anti-CTLA-4 therapy was permitted, and 30% to 50% of dose-escalation patients had received checkpoint inhibitors. The study at large found these results: Antigen specificity was not determined for the clonally expanded peripheral T cells. In the 0.1-3.0 mg/kg groups, partial responders had among the lowest normalized peripheral clonal expansion, particularly in CD8+ T cells. At doses from 0.1 to 3.0 mg/kg, clonal expansion was seen in both CD4+ and CD8+ blood T cells between baseline and week 6. Low levels of normalized T-cell clonal expansion were also shown by some nonresponding patients. After ivuxolimab, CD8+ T cells had more expanded clones than CD4+ T cells on average.

Genomic DNA was isolated from the sorted cells so that the TCRbeta CDR3 region could be sequenced. The immunoSEQ Assay was used for sequencing of TCRbeta CDR3 regions. The table comes from immuneACCESS by way of TCRdb, which keeps in-frame sequences with V and J called. Part of the clones is missing from these tables; in studies checked, under half for an unresolved V gene and the rest for unknown reasons. The sample yields tens of thousands of clones; 70% to 90% were counted once. The ten largest account for roughly 25% of the sample. Sequenced here: CD4+ or CD8+ T cells sorted from blood, sampled in a trial of the OX40 agonist ivuxolimab. The chain is encoded by TRBV9 joined to TRBJ2-1; TRBD2 fits 7 bases in the junction. This TCR was recovered from an adult with an advanced solid tumor such as melanoma, head and neck, liver or kidney cancer. The CDR3: CASSPPSGTKYNEQFF. Read as DNA, the sequence is TGTGCCAGCAGCCCCCCCAGCGGGACGAAGTACAATGAGCAGTTCTTC.